This T cell receptor (beta chain) was identified in a study of T cells in Graves' hyperthyroidism and ophthalmopathy. The hyperthyroidism was newly diagnosed and had lasted under 2 months; the patients were aged 18 to 65. Based on clinical symptoms, serum thyroxine and TRAb, thyroid ultrasound and orbital computed tomography, diagnoses were reached. Extraction of PBMCs used about 9.2 ml of fresh peripheral blood. Deletions cut 3 bases from V and 4 bases from J, with 9 bases between. The CDR3 has 13 residues. Germline V lookup: CDR1 SGHNT, CDR2 YENEEA. Amplification yielded TCR beta CDR3 regions, with RNA transcripts as the source. The HTBI primer set served for first-round RT-PCR of the TCR CDR3. TCRdb itself ran the multiplex PCR reads through MiXCR, one entry per CDR3 protein. In the table there are some 600,000 distinct CDR3 sequences, approximately 15% of which are singletons.

This receptor was obtained from a woman between 25 and 40 years old with Graves' hyperthyroidism that later progressed to Graves' ophthalmopathy. The chain is built from TRBV11-3 and TRBJ2-5; no definite D call. Sequenced input: blood. The CDR3 sequence is CASSFIQRETQYF. CDR3 bases: TGTGCCAGCAGCTTTATTCAGAGAGAGACCCAGTACTTC. The full variable domain, its missing parts supplied by reference TRBV11-3 and TRBJ2-5, is EAGVVQSPRYKIIEKKQPVAFWCNPISGHNTLYWYLQNLGQGPELLIRYENEEAVDDSQLPKDRFSAERLKGVDSTLKIQPAELGDSAVYLCASSFIQRETQYFGPGTRLLVL.